These 23 T cell receptor beta chains share one sample of origin, sequenced in a study of cytomegalovirus exposure and HLA in healthy donors. In the PCR, 60 Vbeta and 13 Jbeta primers were used. Here immunoSEQ multiplex PCR was the method, and the copy in TCRdb shows in-frame clones only, minus some. The sample includes fewer than 200,000 clones, 75% to 80% of them seen just once. Sequencing was done on a sample of PBMCs. These receptors all stem from a woman in her forties or fifties in good health and CMV-seropositive.

The V call is TRBV2, the J call TRBJ1-3; D is ambiguous. V lost 8 bases, J lost 1 base, and 12 bases lay in between. The CDR3 has 14 amino acids. The germline V gene encodes CDR1 SNHLY and CDR2 FYNNEI. The CDR3 loop reads CASSRPGSGNTIYF. The CDR3 nucleotides are TGTGCCAGCTCCCGACCGGGATCTGGAAACACCATATATTTT.

The V call is TRBV28, the J call TRBJ2-3; the D gene is possibly TRBD2 (5 bases). This CDR3 has 13 residues. The germline gives CDR1 MDHEN, CDR2 SYDVKM. With 10 bases removed from V and 1 base from J, the gap between germline ends came to 12 bases. As DNA, the CDR3 is TGTGCCACCATAGAGGGCCGCACAGATACGCAGTATTTT. It encodes CATIEGRTDTQYF.

This chain links TRBV5-8 with TRBJ2-1; 7 bases fit TRBD1. Germline-derived CDR1 and CDR2 are SGHTS and YDEGEE. The V gene end was trimmed by 0 bases and the J gene end by 2 bases; junction bases not matched to a gene: 14. The CDR3 spans 19 residues. As DNA, the CDR3 is TGTGCCAGCAGCTTGGACAGGGGAGAGGGAGAGCCCCCCTACAATGAGCAGTTCTTC. Protein sequence: CASSLDRGEGEPPYNEQFF.

The chain joins TRBV4-2 to TRBJ2-7, with 9 bases that match TRBD1. The CDR3 totals 15 residues. Trimming at V came to 4 bases and at J to 2 bases, leaving 6 bases not matched to a gene. CDR1 LGHNA and CDR2 YNFKEQ come from the germline V gene. The CDR3: CASSPGQGITYEQYF. CDR3 coding DNA: TGTGCCAGCAGCCCAGGACAGGGGATCACCTACGAGCAGTACTTC.

This clone was detected a few times. V usage is TRBV25-1 and J usage is TRBJ1-2, with unresolved D. V was pared by 8 bases and J by 4 bases, with 11 bases between. Germline V gene data show CDR1 as MGHDK and CDR2 as SYGVNS. The CDR3 consists of 12 residues. The CDR3 nucleotides are TGTGCCAGCGCCGATCCACTCTATGGCTACACCTTC. It codes for CASADPLYGYTF.

This rearrangement joins TRBV7-8 to TRBJ2-7; 13 bases map to TRBD2. The trim removed 1 base at V and 5 bases at J, leaving 8 bases unmatched. The CDR3 totals 17 residues. Germline V CDR1 and CDR2: SGHVS, FQNEAQ. CDR3 sequence (DNA): TGTGCCAGCAGCTTAGTCCCACTAGCGGGAGGGCTCCACGAGCAGTACTTC. Protein sequence: CASSLVPLAGGLHEQYF.

The chain recombines TRBV10-2 with TRBJ1-4; D unclear. CDR3 size: 15 residues. V was cut by 3 bases and J by 1 base, with 9 bases left in between. The germline CDR1 and CDR2 sequences are WSHSY and SAAADI. CDR3 bases: TGCGCCAGCAGTGACAGGTCCTTAACTAATGAAAAACTGTTTTTT. Residues: CASSDRSLTNEKLFF.

The table lists this clone with a few counts. The chain joins TRBV2 to TRBJ1-2, with D perhaps TRBD1 (6 bases). Germline CDR1 and CDR2: SNHLY and FYNNEI. The CDR3 is 15 amino acids. V lost 2 bases and J 8 bases, leaving 18 bases between the germline ends. The CDR3 DNA is TGTGCCAGCAGTGAAACCCTGGACAGTATTTACGGCTACACCTTC. Its translation is CASSETLDSIYGYTF.

V is TRBV27 and J is TRBJ2-4, with 7 bases fitting TRBD1. Germline V gives CDR1 MNHEY, CDR2 SMNVEV (reference sequence). CDR3 length: 19 amino acids. Trimming took 2 bases from V and 0 from J; bases not matched to a gene: 13. The CDR3 protein is CASSLTGEWIRGAKNIQYF. The CDR3 coding sequence is TGTGCCAGCAGTTTAACAGGGGAGTGGATCCGAGGAGCCAAAAACATTCAGTACTTC.

V gene TRBV6-5 combines with J gene TRBJ1-4; 7 bases line up with TRBD1. Germline V gene data show CDR1 as MNHEY and CDR2 as SVGAGI. Trimming took 4 bases from V and 0 from J; bases not matched to a gene: 2. The length of the CDR3 is 15 residues. The CDR3 region has the DNA TGTGCCAGCAGTTTACAGGGGTCAACTAATGAAAAACTGTTTTTT. Protein: CASSLQGSTNEKLFF.

The sample holds a few counts of this clone. The chain has TRBV5-1 and TRBJ1-5; D perhaps matches TRBD1 (6 bases). The CDR3 has 13 amino acids. From germline, CDR1 is SGHRS and CDR2 YFSETQ. Trimming took 3 bases from V and 6 from J, leaving 10 bases between them. The CDR3 DNA sequence: TGCGCCAGCAGCTCCGAAGGGGGTCAGCCCCAGCATTTT. It yields the protein CASSSEGGQPQHF.

This rearrangement joins TRBV25-1 to TRBJ1-2; D is uncertain. Trimming stripped 1 base from V and 7 bases from J, with 16 bases between. This CDR3 region has 15 residues. CDR1 and CDR2 (germline): MGHDK, SYGVNS. CDR3 bases: TGTGCCAGCAGTGAATCTAGCACCTCCCTAGGTGGCTACACCTTC. This sequence encodes CASSESSTSLGGYTF.

J is TRBJ2-2 and V is TRBV6-1; 9 nucleotides match TRBD1. The CDR3 is 15 residues long. The V and J ends lost 5 bases and 8 bases, in that order; junction bases with no gene match: 9. CDR1 is MNHNS and CDR2 is SASEGT in the germline V gene. DNA of the CDR3: TGTGCCAGCAGTACCCGGACAGGGGTTTCTGGGGAGCTGTTTTTT. It encodes CASSTRTGVSGELFF.

V and J are TRBV6-6 and TRBJ2-3; TRBD2 matches at 9 bases. The germline V gene has CDR1 MNHNY and CDR2 SVGAGI (reference sequence). The CDR3 extends over 13 amino acids. V shed 8 bases, J shed 5 bases, and the junction held 5 bases outside the gene matches. The CDR3 DNA follows: TGTGCCAGCGGGCGGGGGGGCGAAGATACGCAGTATTTT. Amino acid sequence: CASGRGGEDTQYF.

This sequence joins TRBV6-8 and TRBJ2-4; 11 nucleotides match TRBD2. The CDR3 consists of 20 residues. Germline V lookup: CDR1 MNHGY, CDR2 SAAAGT. V lost 2 bases to trimming and J lost 0 bases; unmatched junction nucleotides: 12. CDR3 protein: CASSYPQASGRLLAKNIQYF. Written as DNA, the CDR3 is TGTGCCAGCAGTTACCCACAGGCTAGCGGGAGGCTACTAGCCAAAAACATTCAGTACTTC.

This clone was recorded a few times. V is TRBV2 and J is TRBJ1-4, with 8 bases identical to TRBD1. V gave up 5 bases and J gave up 7 bases; unmatched junction bases: 6. The CDR3 consists of 14 residues. Germline V CDR1 and CDR2: SNHLY, FYNNEI. CDR3 DNA sequence: TGTGCCAGCAGTTGGAGACAGGGGAGTGAAAAACTGTTTTTT. This gives the protein CASSWRQGSEKLFF.

This clone was detected only once. This chain connects TRBV28 to TRBJ2-3; 7 bases match TRBD1. Germline V CDR1 and CDR2: MDHEN, SYDVKM. Trimming took 2 bases from V and 1 from J; bases not matched to a gene: 3. The CDR3 is 15 amino acids. The CDR3 region is CASSLEGAGTDTQYF. For the CDR3, the DNA is TGTGCCAGCAGTTTAGAGGGGGCAGGCACAGATACGCAGTATTTT.

The chain joins TRBV15 to TRBJ2-1; 12 nucleotides align to TRBD2. Per the germline V gene, CDR1 is LNHNV and CDR2 is YYDKDF (reference sequence). The CDR3 sequence is 24 residues long. J lost 8 bases, V lost 2 bases, and 31 bases had no gene match. CDR3 nucleotides: TGTGCCACCAGCAGACCCCTGGACAGCCATCCTAAGGAACTAGCGGGGGGACGGAGAGATGAGCAGTTCTTC. Its translation: CATSRPLDSHPKELAGGRRDEQFF.

The J gene is TRBJ2-7, the V gene TRBV27, with 7 nucleotides matching TRBD2. The CDR3 has 11 residues. Germline CDR1 reads MNHEY; CDR2 reads SMNVEV (reference sequence). Germline trimming cut 7 bases from V and 3 bases from J; bases unmatched to any gene: 0. CDR3 sequence reads: CASTGGYEQYF. The CDR3 DNA is TGTGCCAGCACGGGGGGCTACGAGCAGTACTTC.

V usage is TRBV5-6 and J usage is TRBJ1-2; TRBD1 matches at 9 bases. CDR3 length equals 16 residues. CDR1 is SGHDT and CDR2 is YYEEEE in the germline V gene. The V segment lost 3 bases and the J segment 7 bases; nucleotides outside the gene matches: 13. The DNA for the CDR3 is TGTGCCAGCAGCTCCACCCGGGGGGACAGGGCTTTTGGCTACACCTTC. This translates into CASSSTRGDRAFGYTF.

V gene TRBV6-1 combines with J gene TRBJ2-7, with 10 bases matching TRBD1. The germline V gene encodes CDR1 MNHNS and CDR2 SASEGT. Trimming cost V 6 bases and J 2 bases; bases outside gene matches: 1. There are 13 residues in the CDR3. The CDR3 sequence is CASRGQGTYEQYF. In DNA, the CDR3 is TGTGCCAGCAGGGGACAGGGGACCTACGAGCAGTACTTC.

The chain combines TRBV7-9 with TRBJ2-1; D may be TRBD2 (8 bases). Germline CDR1 SEHNR, CDR2 FQNEAQ (reference sequence). V was cut by 8 bases and J by 7 bases, with 18 bases left in between. CDR3 size: 14 residues. CDR3 protein: CASREGALDNEQFF. The DNA of the CDR3 is TGTGCCAGCCGGGAGGGGGCGCTCGATAATGAGCAGTTCTTC.

The chain carries TRBV7-2 and TRBJ2-3; 7 bases map to TRBD2. V dropped 3 bases and J dropped 5; count of bases not matched to a gene: 5. The length of the CDR3 is 14 residues. The germline CDR1 and CDR2 sequences are SGHTA and FQGNSA. In nucleotides, the CDR3 is TGTGCCAGCAGCTTGGGACTATATAAAGATACGCAGTATTTT. Its translation: CASSLGLYKDTQYF. Full variable domain (missing parts from reference TRBV7-2 and TRBJ2-3): GAGVSQSPSNKVTEKGKDVELRCDPISGHTALYWYRQSLGQGLEFLIYFQGNSAPDKSGLPSDRFSAERTGGSVSTLTIQRTQQEDSAVYLCASSLGLYKDTQYFGPGTRLTVL.